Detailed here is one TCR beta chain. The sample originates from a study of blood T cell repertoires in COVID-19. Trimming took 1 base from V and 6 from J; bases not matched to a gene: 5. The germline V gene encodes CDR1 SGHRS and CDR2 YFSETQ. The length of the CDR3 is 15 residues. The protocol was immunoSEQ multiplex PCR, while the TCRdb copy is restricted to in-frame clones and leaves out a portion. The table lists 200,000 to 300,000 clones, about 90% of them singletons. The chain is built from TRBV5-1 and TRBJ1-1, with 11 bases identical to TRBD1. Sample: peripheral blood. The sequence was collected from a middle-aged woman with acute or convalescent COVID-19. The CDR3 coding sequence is TGCGCCAGCAGCTTGTTGGTGGGACAGGGGGCTGAAGCTTTCTTT. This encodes CASSLLVGQGAEAFF.